These 20 T cell receptor beta chains were all obtained from the same sample, sequenced in a study of T cell responses to AZD1222 COVID-19 vaccine. The assay was immunoSEQ multiplex PCR, and TCRdb's table has in-frame clones only and misses some. The table has some 180,000 clones, roughly 92% seen once. Source: peripheral blood, taken 28 days after the second AZD1222 dose. These receptors originate from an adult who received the AZD1222 COVID-19 vaccine.

This chain uses TRBV28 with TRBJ2-7; the D gene could be TRBD1 or TRBD2 (5 bases each). Germline values: CDR1 MDHEN, CDR2 SYDVKM. V dropped 6 bases and J dropped 3 bases, with 18 bases sitting between them. The CDR3 loop spans 15 amino acids. The CDR3 DNA reads TGTGCCAGCAGCCCACCCCGGGGACCTTTCTACGAGCAGTACTTC. It specifies CASSPPRGPFYEQYF.

There are a few counts of this clone. This chain uses TRBV25-1 with TRBJ1-3, with D unclear. The CDR3 is 11 amino acids. Trimming left V 9 bases short and J 3 bases short, with 6 bases between. Per germline, CDR1 MGHDK and CDR2 SYGVNS. The CDR3 DNA sequence: TGTGCCAGTGTTTTTGGAAACACCATATATTTT. This codes for CASVFGNTIYF.

The V and J genes are TRBV29-1 and TRBJ2-1; the match to TRBD2 covers 7 bases. The CDR3 runs 12 residues. Germline CDR1 is SQVTM and CDR2 is ANQGSEA. The J segment lost 5 bases and the V segment lost 3 bases, leaving 1 base of the junction unmatched. CDR3 residues: CSVDGGNNEQFF. The CDR3 DNA reads TGCAGCGTTGACGGGGGGAACAATGAGCAGTTCTTC.

The rearrangement joins TRBV19 to TRBJ2-7; unclear D gene. The CDR3 loop spans 16 amino acids. Germline V gives CDR1 LNHDA, CDR2 SQIVND (reference sequence). Trimming took off 7 bases at V and 2 bases at J, with 21 bases between the two ends. The CDR3 here is CASTPTFSVIPYEQYF. The CDR3, as DNA: TGTGCCAGTACCCCAACATTTTCGGTTATTCCCTACGAGCAGTACTTC.

This chain connects TRBV4-2 to TRBJ2-7; D call uncertain. Germline-derived CDR1 and CDR2 are LGHNA and YNFKEQ. The V end lost 0 bases, the J end lost 0 bases, and 18 bases lay between the germline ends. This CDR3 has 18 amino acids. CDR3 sequence: CASSQDRSGRRSSYEQYF. The DNA of the CDR3 is TGTGCCAGCAGCCAAGATAGATCAGGTCGAAGGAGCTCCTACGAGCAGTACTTC.

The rearrangement links TRBV5-1 to TRBJ2-1, with TRBD2 matching over 10 bases. V lost 1 base and J lost 9; bases outside the gene matches: 7. Germline CDR1 reads SGHRS; CDR2 reads YFSETQ. The CDR3 is made up of 15 amino acids. The CDR3 bases are TGCGCCAGCAGCTTGACTAGCGGGGCAAAGGGTGAGCAGTTCTTC. It translates to CASSLTSGAKGEQFF. Together with reference TRBV5-1 and TRBJ2-1, the CDR3 gives the full variable domain: KAGVTQTPRYLIKTRGQQVTLSCSPISGHRSVSWYQQTPGQGLQFLFEYFSETQRNKGNFPGRFSGRQFSNSRSEMNVSTLELGDSALYLCASSLTSGAKGEQFFGPGTRLTVL.

The CDR3 DNA reads TGTGCCAGTAGTATTGAGGGGACCAATCAGCCCCAGCATTTT. Translating it yields CASSIEGTNQPQHF. V gene TRBV19 combines with J gene TRBJ1-5; tentative D call: TRBD1 (5 bases). Trimming cost V 3 bases and J 3 bases, with 9 bases left between them. This CDR3 region has 14 residues. Germline-derived CDR1 and CDR2 are LNHDA and SQIVND (reference sequence).

The chain recombines TRBV7-3 with TRBJ2-7, with TRBD1 identical over 10 bases. This CDR3 is 13 amino acids long. The trim removed 5 bases at V and 5 bases at J, leaving 3 bases unmatched. Germline V gene lookup returns CDR1 SGHTA and CDR2 FQGTGA. CDR3 coding DNA: TGTGCCAGCAGCACCGGGACAGGGGACGAGCAGTACTTC. It is translated as CASSTGTGDEQYF.

The genes are TRBV4-3 and TRBJ2-2; 8 bases match TRBD2. Germline loops: CDR1 LGHNA, CDR2 YSLEER. The CDR3 consists of 18 residues. Losses at the gene ends were 0 bases for V and 10 bases for J; bases not matched to a gene: 16. The CDR3 bases are TGCGCCAGCAGCCAAGATCTTGTGCTAGCGGGTGGGGTGGAGGAGCTGTTTTTT. Its translation is CASSQDLVLAGGVEELFF.

The CDR3 nucleotides read TGTGCCAGCAGTCCCCAGGGATCAGATACGCAGTATTTT. It is translated as CASSPQGSDTQYF. The chain links TRBV6-5 to TRBJ2-3; weak D call: TRBD1 (5 bases). Germline CDR1 MNHEY, CDR2 SVGAGI. There are 13 residues in the CDR3. V was trimmed by 5 bases and J by 4 bases, leaving 10 bases between them.

V usage is TRBV6-6 and J usage is TRBJ2-7, with a weak D call TRBD2 (5 bases). V gave up 10 bases and J gave up 2 bases, with 15 bases separating them. The CDR3 covers 13 residues. Germline V gene sequence: CDR1 MNHNY, CDR2 SVGAGI (reference sequence). The CDR3 spells CATLRAEAYEQYF. Here the CDR3 DNA reads TGTGCCACTTTACGGGCGGAGGCCTACGAGCAGTACTTC.

The chain uses TRBV7-3 and TRBJ1-6; D perhaps matches TRBD1 (5 bases). The CDR3 length is 18 residues. Trimming shortened V by 5 bases and J by 0 bases, and 17 bases separated the two germline ends. Germline values: CDR1 SGHTA, CDR2 FQGTGA. The CDR3 spells CASSERAGRNSYNSPLHF. The CDR3 DNA reads as TGTGCCAGCAGCGAAAGGGCAGGGAGGAACTCCTATAATTCACCCCTCCACTTT.

The chain uses TRBV29-1 and TRBJ2-5; 7 bases are a match to TRBD1. The CDR3 extends over 13 amino acids. The V gene's germline CDR1 is SQVTM and CDR2 ANQGSEA. After removal of 7 bases from V and 8 bases from J, the junction contained 13 bases not matched to a gene. This CDR3 is CSAGDRTPGTQYF. DNA for the CDR3: TGCAGCGCTGGGGACAGAACCCCAGGAACCCAGTACTTC.

This chain uses TRBV2 with TRBJ1-4; 7 bases are shared with TRBD1. The length of the CDR3 is 16 residues. CDR1 and CDR2 from the germline V gene are SNHLY and FYNNEI. V trimming: 7 bases; J trimming: 0 bases; junction bases outside the gene matches: 8. The CDR3 DNA reads as TGTGCCAGCAAGAGGGACAGACCCACAACTAATGAAAAACTGTTTTTT. Translated, it gives CASKRDRPTTNEKLFF.

The V and J genes are TRBV10-3 and TRBJ1-1; the D gene is possibly TRBD1 (5 bases). CDR1 is ENHRY and CDR2 is SYGVKD in the germline V gene. The CDR3 consists of 12 residues. Trimming stripped 6 bases from V and 1 base from J, with 6 bases between. The CDR3 DNA sequence: TGTGCCATCAGCACAGGGAACACTGAAGCTTTCTTT. It yields the protein CAISTGNTEAFF.

In its sample, this clone was seen a few times. This chain uses TRBV4-1 with TRBJ1-2; no clear D gene. This CDR3 region has 13 residues. The V gene lost 1 base and the J gene lost 4 bases, with 7 bases spanning the gap. Looked up from germline, CDR1 is MGHRA and CDR2 is YSYEKL. CDR3 in DNA: TGCGCCAGCAGCCAAGTGGACCTCTATGGCTACACCTTC. It specifies CASSQVDLYGYTF.

The chain links TRBV6-6 to TRBJ2-4; 8 bases are shared with TRBD1. Germline lookup yields CDR1 MNHNY and CDR2 SVGAGI (reference sequence). The CDR3 is made up of 13 amino acids. The ends lost 6 bases at V and 12 bases at J; junction bases unmatched: 10. The CDR3 here is CASSFGQGPYQYF. The CDR3 DNA follows: TGTGCCAGCAGCTTCGGACAGGGACCCTATCAGTACTTC.

The DNA for the CDR3 is TGCGCCAGCAGGAAGGGGACAGGGGGCGACGAGCAGTACTTC. Translating it yields CASRKGTGGDEQYF. The V call is TRBV4-1, the J call TRBJ2-7; 12 nucleotides align to TRBD1. The length of the CDR3 is 14 residues. The germline V gene has CDR1 MGHRA and CDR2 YSYEKL. Trimming took 6 bases from V and 5 from J; bases not matched to a gene: 5.

J is TRBJ1-5 and V is TRBV18; 7 nucleotides agree with TRBD1. Unmatched junction bases numbered 3, after V lost 6 bases and J lost 1 base. Looked up from germline, CDR1 is KGHSH and CDR2 is LQKENI. This CDR3 is 14 amino acids long. The CDR3 region has the DNA TGTGCCAGCTCGCAGGACAGGAGCAATCAGCCCCAGCATTTT. It codes for CASSQDRSNQPQHF.

This chain uses TRBV29-1 with TRBJ2-7, with unresolved D. CDR1 is SQVTM, CDR2 ANQGSEA, per germline. This CDR3 contains 16 residues. V lost 8 bases, J lost 0 bases, and 23 bases lay in between. For the CDR3, the DNA is TGCAGCTTAGGATCCCCGCTACTGATAAGCTCCTACGAGCAGTACTTC. Protein: CSLGSPLLISSYEQYF.